This TCR beta chain emerged from a study of Ad26.COV2.S vaccination and SARS-CoV-2 variants. Whole-study results and caveats: Participants in the vaccine arm had higher spike-specific TCR breadth; placebo recipients had lower. Comparable non-spike TCR breadth was observed in vaccine and placebo recipients.

Trimming took 4 bases from V and 6 from J, leaving 11 bases between them. Germline V CDR1 and CDR2: LGHNA, YNFKEQ. This CDR3 has 13 amino acids. The treatment was: roughly 20 received Ad26.COV2.S at low or high dose, single or two shots; about five received placebo; per-sample allocation not given. Sampling happened 63 days after the first vaccine or placebo injection. Comment on this clone: Antigen: not known.

Sequencing was performed with immunoSEQ multiplex PCR; in TCRdb, only in-frame clones are kept and a portion is missing. The sample gives 430,000 or so clones, 90% of which show up once; 9% to 15% is in the top ten. This sequence joins TRBV4-2 and TRBJ2-3; D unresolved. The source was peripheral blood, collected in a trial of Ad26.COV2.S vaccine versus placebo. The receptor was derived from a person between 18 and 59 years old who received the Ad26.COV2.S COVID-19 vaccine or a placebo. DNA for the CDR3: TGTGCCAGCAGCCTCCGAGAAGGGGATACGCAGTATTTT. This translates into CASSLREGDTQYF.